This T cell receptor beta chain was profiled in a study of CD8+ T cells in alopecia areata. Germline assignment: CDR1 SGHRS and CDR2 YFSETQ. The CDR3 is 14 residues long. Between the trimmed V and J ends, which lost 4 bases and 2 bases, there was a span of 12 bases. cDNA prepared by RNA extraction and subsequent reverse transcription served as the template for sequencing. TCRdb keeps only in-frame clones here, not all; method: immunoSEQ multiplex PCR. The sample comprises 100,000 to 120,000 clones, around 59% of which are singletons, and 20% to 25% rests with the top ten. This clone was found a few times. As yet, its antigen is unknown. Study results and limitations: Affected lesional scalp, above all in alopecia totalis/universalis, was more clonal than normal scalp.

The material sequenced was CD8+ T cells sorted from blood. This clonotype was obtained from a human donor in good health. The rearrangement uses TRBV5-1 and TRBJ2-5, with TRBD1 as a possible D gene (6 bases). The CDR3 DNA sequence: TGCGCCAGCAGCCCCTGGACAGTTCAAGAGACCCAGTACTTC. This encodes CASSPWTVQETQYF.